Here is one T cell receptor (beta chain) with its context. Other DNA sequences in this sample translate to the same CDR3. Libraries were prepared by immunoSEQ multiplex PCR; TCRdb keeps only in-frame clonotypes and omits some of them. Of 250,000 to 300,000 clones listed, almost 95% are singletons. This sample was taken from a study of T cell responses to AZD1222 COVID-19 vaccine. The CDR3 is 13 amino acids. V lost 3 bases and J 0 bases, leaving 5 bases between the germline ends. The germline V gene encodes CDR1 KGHSH and CDR2 LQKENI. The source was peripheral blood, collected 28 days after the second AZD1222 dose. The J gene is TRBJ1-1, the V gene TRBV18; D uncertain. This receptor was identified in an adult who received the AZD1222 COVID-19 vaccine. CDR3 DNA sequence: TGTGCCAGCTCACCGACACTGAACACTGAAGCTTTCTTT. This translates into CASSPTLNTEAFF.